The 26 T cell receptor beta chains in this list originate from one sample, sequenced in a study of CD8+ T cells in alopecia areata. Sequencing relied on a cDNA template that was reverse transcribed from extracted RNA. Some clones are missing from TCRdb's copy, which holds only in-frame ones; the method was immunoSEQ multiplex PCR. The data hold more than 95,000 clones, with roughly two fifths observed a single time. The sample taken for sequencing was CD4+ T cells sorted from blood. The receptors were gathered from a human donor with alopecia areata.

The chain carries TRBV5-1 and TRBJ2-1; 10 bases line up with TRBD2. The CDR3 length is 15 residues. In germline, CDR1 is SGHRS, CDR2 YFSETQ. The V and J ends lost 1 base and 9 bases, in that order; junction bases with no gene match: 7. The CDR3 sequence is CASSLILAGAPEQFF. DNA for the CDR3: TGCGCCAGCAGCTTGATCCTAGCGGGAGCCCCTGAGCAGTTCTTC.

This clone was counted only a few times. The J gene is TRBJ2-2, the V gene TRBV30; D possibly corresponds to TRBD2 (5 bases). In germline, CDR1 is GTSNPN, CDR2 SVGIG (reference sequence). The V end lost 1 base, the J end lost 1 base, and 7 bases lay between the germline ends. The CDR3 runs 14 residues. CDR3 in amino acids: CAWSGGMNTGELFF. The CDR3 DNA reads TGTGCCTGGAGTGGAGGGATGAACACCGGGGAGCTGTTTTTT.

V gene TRBV30 combines with J gene TRBJ1-2; D remains unclear. Between the trimmed V and J ends, which lost 2 bases and 7 bases, there was a span of 8 bases. Looked up from germline, CDR1 is GTSNPN and CDR2 is SVGIG (reference sequence). This CDR3 comprises 11 residues. The CDR3 reads CAWSRSSGYTF. The DNA of the CDR3 is TGTGCCTGGAGTCGGTCGAGTGGCTACACCTTC. The whole variable domain, filled in from reference TRBV30 and TRBJ1-2, reads SQTIHQWPATLVQPVGSPLSLECTVEGTSNPNLYWYRQAAGRGLQLLFYSVGIGQISSEVPQNLSASRPQDRQFILSSKKLLLSDSGFYLCAWSRSSGYTFGSGTRLTVV.

This clone has more than one count but fewer than ten. The chain uses TRBV27 and TRBJ2-7, with D possibly matching TRBD2 (5 bases). The V and J ends lost 3 bases and 0 bases respectively, with 6 bases between them. The germline CDR1 and CDR2 sequences are MNHEY and SMNVEV (reference sequence). CDR3 length: 13 amino acids. CDR3 region: CASSFTSSYEQYF. The CDR3 DNA reads TGTGCCAGCAGTTTCACTAGCTCCTACGAGCAGTACTTC.

The gene calls are TRBV29-1 and TRBJ2-1, with 8 bases identical to TRBD2. V dropped 6 bases and J dropped 3; count of bases not matched to a gene: 7. Germline lookup yields CDR1 SQVTM and CDR2 ANQGSEA. The CDR3 length is 14 residues. CDR3 residues: CSVIRSGSYNEQFF. CDR3 nucleotides: TGCAGCGTCATCAGGAGCGGGAGCTACAATGAGCAGTTCTTC.

This clone came up many times. The genes are TRBV4-1 and TRBJ2-3; possibly TRBD2 for D (7 bases). There are 14 residues in the CDR3. Trimming removed 0 bases at V and 6 bases at J, with 10 bases between. Germline V gene data show CDR1 as MGHRA and CDR2 as YSYEKL. The CDR3 region is CASSQDGGQDTQYF. DNA for the CDR3: TGCGCCAGCAGCCAAGACGGGGGGCAGGATACGCAGTATTTT.

V is TRBV29-1 and J is TRBJ2-7; TRBD1 might be the D (5 bases). Germline V gene data show CDR1 as SQVTM and CDR2 as ANQGSEA. This CDR3 contains 14 residues. V shed 3 bases and J shed 3 bases, with 15 bases lying between them. CDR3 region: CSVESTGPRYEQYF. CDR3 nucleotide sequence: TGCAGCGTTGAGAGTACAGGTCCCCGCTACGAGCAGTACTTC.

This chain joins TRBV25-1 and TRBJ1-2; 10 bases align to TRBD1. The CDR3 totals 13 residues. Germline CDR1 MGHDK, CDR2 SYGVNS. V lost 4 bases to trimming and J lost 8 bases; unmatched junction nucleotides: 4. CDR3 residues: CASSAGTGVGYTF. The DNA for the CDR3 is TGTGCCAGCAGTGCCGGGACAGGGGTCGGCTACACCTTC.

J is TRBJ1-5 and V is TRBV7-2; D ambiguous. Trimming left V 0 bases short and J 9 bases short, with 12 bases between. CDR1 and CDR2 (germline): SGHTA, FQGNSA. CDR3 size: 14 residues. The CDR3 region has the DNA TGTGCCAGCAGCTTAGCAACTGGATACTCGCCCCAGCATTTT. It specifies CASSLATGYSPQHF.

In this sample, this clone turned up a few times. This chain links TRBV28 with TRBJ1-1; D ambiguous. With 6 bases removed from V and 0 bases from J, the gap between germline ends came to 14 bases. Germline CDR1 MDHEN, CDR2 SYDVKM. The CDR3 runs to 15 residues. The CDR3: CASSLMILMNTEAFF. The CDR3 DNA reads as TGTGCCAGCAGCCTTATGATTCTCATGAACACTGAAGCTTTCTTT.

The rearrangement joins TRBV9 to TRBJ2-1, with 9 nucleotides matching TRBD2. The CDR3 consists of 17 residues. V trimming: 0 bases; J trimming: 0 bases; junction bases outside the gene matches: 4. The germline gives CDR1 SGDLS, CDR2 YYNGEE. The chain's CDR3 is CASSVVGSGGSYNEQFF. CDR3 in DNA: TGTGCCAGCAGCGTAGTAGGTAGCGGGGGCTCCTACAATGAGCAGTTCTTC.

V and J are TRBV29-1 and TRBJ1-1, with 10 bases aligning to TRBD1. The ends lost 2 bases at V and 4 bases at J; junction bases unmatched: 4. The CDR3 length is 14 residues. From germline, CDR1 is SQVTM and CDR2 ANQGSEA. CDR3 bases: TGCAGCGTTGAACGACAGGGGGCCGGCACTGAAGCTTTCTTT. This codes for CSVERQGAGTEAFF.

The V gene is TRBV5-1, the J gene TRBJ2-7; a possible D gene is TRBD1 (6 bases). The germline V and J ends were trimmed by 4 bases and 0 bases, with 14 bases remaining between them. The CDR3 runs to 15 residues. Germline CDR1 is SGHRS and CDR2 is YFSETQ. Here the CDR3 DNA reads TGCGCCAGCAGCACCTGGGGGCCCCCCTCCTACGAGCAGTACTTC. It translates to CASSTWGPPSYEQYF.

This clone occurred a few times. V usage is TRBV29-1 and J usage is TRBJ2-7; 11 bases agree with TRBD2. V lost 5 bases to trimming and J lost 0 bases; unmatched junction nucleotides: 6. Germline values: CDR1 SQVTM, CDR2 ANQGSEA. The length of the CDR3 is 15 residues. CDR3: CSVLRLAGISYEQYF. In DNA form, the CDR3 reads TGCAGCGTTTTAAGACTAGCGGGGATCTCCTACGAGCAGTACTTC.

V gene TRBV19 combines with J gene TRBJ2-1; 7 nucleotides line up with TRBD2. CDR1 and CDR2 from the germline V gene are LNHDA and SQIVND (reference sequence). With 7 bases clipped from V and 1 base from J, the junction kept 7 bases outside the gene matches. This CDR3 spans 15 amino acids. CDR3 in amino acids: CASTPSGGSYNEQFF. DNA for the CDR3: TGTGCCAGTACACCTAGCGGCGGTTCCTACAATGAGCAGTTCTTC.

This clone was observed a few times. The V and J genes are TRBV5-1 and TRBJ1-1, with D perhaps matching TRBD1 (5 bases). Germline CDR1 is SGHRS and CDR2 is YFSETQ. The length of the CDR3 is 12 residues. V was shortened by 0 bases and J by 11 bases, with 11 bases between the two germline ends. The CDR3 DNA follows: TGCGCCAGCAGCTTGGTCGGGGACGTGGCTTTCTTT. It is translated as CASSLVGDVAFF. Using reference TRBV5-1 and TRBJ1-1 for the parts outside the CDR3, the full variable domain is KAGVTQTPRYLIKTRGQQVTLSCSPISGHRSVSWYQQTPGQGLQFLFEYFSETQRNKGNFPGRFSGRQFSNSRSEMNVSTLELGDSALYLCASSLVGDVAFFGQGTRLTVV.

The rearrangement uses TRBV7-3 and TRBJ2-3, with 9 bases that match TRBD2. CDR3 length equals 16 residues. The germline V gene has CDR1 SGHTA and CDR2 FQGTGA. Losses at the gene ends were 2 bases for V and 6 bases for J; bases not matched to a gene: 9. The CDR3 spells CASSLRGGTSWDTQYF. The CDR3, as DNA: TGTGCCAGCAGCTTACGGGGAGGGACTAGCTGGGATACGCAGTATTTT.

This chain joins TRBV4-2 and TRBJ1-1, with D possibly matching TRBD1 (5 bases). The V and J ends lost 3 bases and 13 bases respectively, with 21 bases between them. The CDR3 covers 14 residues. Germline assignment: CDR1 LGHNA and CDR2 YNFKEQ. The CDR3 sequence: CASSQFDSGSLGFF. As DNA, the CDR3 is TGTGCCAGCAGCCAGTTCGACAGCGGAAGTTTGGGTTTCTTT.

J is TRBJ2-1 and V is TRBV29-1; 7 positions agree with TRBD2. This CDR3 is built from 14 residues. V gave up 5 bases and J gave up 0 bases; unmatched junction bases: 4. The V gene's germline CDR1 is SQVTM and CDR2 ANQGSEA. CDR3 bases: TGCAGCGTTAACGGGAGGAGCTCCTACAATGAGCAGTTCTTC. Protein sequence: CSVNGRSSYNEQFF.

The chain joins TRBV19 to TRBJ1-5; 7 bases are a match to TRBD1. CDR1 is LNHDA and CDR2 is SQIVND in the germline V gene (reference sequence). The ends lost 8 bases at V and 2 bases at J; junction bases unmatched: 3. CDR3 length: 13 residues. The CDR3 DNA follows: TGTGCCAGTGCTGACAGGGGCAATCAGCCCCAGCATTTT. As protein: CASADRGNQPQHF.

V gene TRBV5-1 combines with J gene TRBJ2-5, with 7 bases aligning to TRBD1. This CDR3 comprises 14 residues. Trimming at V came to 2 bases and at J to 5 bases, leaving 6 bases not matched to a gene. In germline, CDR1 is SGHRS, CDR2 YFSETQ. The DNA of the CDR3 is TGCGCCAGCAGCTTAGGGACAGTTTCCGAGACCCAGTACTTC. Protein product: CASSLGTVSETQYF.

The genes are TRBV6-5 and TRBJ1-5; D remains unclear. The germline V and J ends were trimmed by 5 bases and 7 bases, with 12 bases remaining between them. Germline V lookup: CDR1 MNHEY, CDR2 SVGAGI. CDR3 length equals 13 residues. CDR3 sequence reads: CASSPQALQPQHF. CDR3 DNA: TGTGCCAGCAGTCCTCAGGCTCTACAGCCCCAGCATTTT.

This rearrangement joins TRBV30 to TRBJ2-7; 7 bases line up with TRBD1. The germline CDR1 and CDR2 sequences are GTSNPN and SVGIG (reference sequence). V was clipped by 2 bases and J by 3 bases; unmatched bases: 1. The CDR3 sequence is 12 residues long. CDR3 DNA: TGTGCCTGGAGTACAGGGGTCTACGAGCAGTACTTC. This translates into CAWSTGVYEQYF.

This clone was counted only a few times. Different DNA sequences within this sample yield the same CDR3. This chain uses TRBV9 with TRBJ1-6; 11 nucleotides align to TRBD1. Trimming cost V 5 bases and J 9 bases; bases outside gene matches: 4. From germline, CDR1 is SGDLS and CDR2 YYNGEE. The CDR3 runs to 14 residues. Here the CDR3 reads CASSGQGASSPLHF. The CDR3 DNA sequence: TGTGCCAGCAGTGGACAGGGGGCCAGTTCACCCCTCCACTTT.

V and J are TRBV4-3 and TRBJ2-3; 7 bases are a match to TRBD2. Germline-derived CDR1 and CDR2 are LGHNA and YSLEER. The CDR3 runs to 17 residues. The junction had 15 bases not matched to a gene; V was cut back by 4 bases and J by 5 bases. The DNA for the CDR3 is TGCGCCAGCAGCCGGGCAGCCGGCCAGCGGGGTAAAGATACGCAGTATTTT. Its translation is CASSRAAGQRGKDTQYF.

The chain carries TRBV7-3 and TRBJ2-1, with 7 bases that match TRBD1. CDR3 length equals 13 residues. V dropped 5 bases and J dropped 7; count of bases not matched to a gene: 5. Germline loops: CDR1 SGHTA, CDR2 FQGTGA. CDR3 sequence: CASSLLQGNEQFF. CDR3 nucleotide sequence: TGTGCCAGCAGCCTCTTACAGGGGAATGAGCAGTTCTTC.